These 12 T cell receptor beta chains were sequenced from one sample in a study of OX40 agonist ivuxolimab in advanced cancers. Some clones are missing from TCRdb's copy, which holds only in-frame ones; the method was immunoSEQ multiplex PCR. The table has about 71,000 clones, about 88% seen once. The sample in question was CD4+ or CD8+ T cells sorted from blood, obtained in a trial of the OX40 agonist ivuxolimab. Receptor source: an adult with an advanced solid tumor such as melanoma, head and neck, liver or kidney cancer.

The rearrangement joins TRBV6-5 to TRBJ2-7, with TRBD1 as a possible D gene (6 bases). The germline gives CDR1 MNHEY, CDR2 SVGAGI. The CDR3 runs 15 residues. The V and J ends lost 0 bases and 2 bases respectively, with 11 bases between them. DNA of the CDR3: TGTGCCAGCAGTTACTCGGCAGGGGCCCCCTACGAGCAGTACTTC. It translates to CASSYSAGAPYEQYF.

The sample holds one count of this clone. The CDR3 region has the DNA TGTGCCAGCAGCTCTCAGGGAATTAGAACAGATACGCAGTATTTT. Translated: CASSSQGIRTDTQYF. V and J are TRBV11-2 and TRBJ2-3; maybe TRBD1 (5 bases). CDR1 is SGHAT and CDR2 is FQNNGV in the germline V gene. Trimming took 4 bases from V and 3 from J, leaving 14 bases between them. The CDR3 covers 15 residues.

The chain couples TRBV5-8 to TRBJ2-3; possible D gene TRBD2, 5 bases. Germline V CDR1 and CDR2: SGHTS, YDEGEE. V lost 9 bases and J 1 base, leaving 15 bases between the germline ends. The CDR3 length is 14 residues. CDR3 in amino acids: CATSTRTGTDTQYF. CDR3 in DNA: TGTGCCACTTCAACCAGGACTGGCACAGATACGCAGTATTTT.

V usage is TRBV7-2 and J usage is TRBJ2-7; TRBD2 agrees at 7 bases. Germline trimming cut 2 bases from V and 3 bases from J; bases unmatched to any gene: 1. This CDR3 spans 13 amino acids. The germline V gene encodes CDR1 SGHTA and CDR2 FQGNSA. CDR3 sequence: CASSLTSDYEQYF. CDR3 sequence (DNA): TGTGCCAGCAGCTTAACTAGCGACTACGAGCAGTACTTC.

In its sample, this clone is medium-sized. The chain is built from TRBV14 and TRBJ2-1; D remains unclear. V was trimmed by 4 bases and J by 4 bases, leaving 5 bases between them. CDR3 length equals 12 residues. Germline V gene data show CDR1 as SGHDN and CDR2 as FVKESK. CDR3 in amino acids: CASSLRYNEQFF. CDR3 bases: TGTGCCAGCAGCCTAAGATACAATGAGCAGTTCTTC.

V usage is TRBV27 and J usage is TRBJ1-5, with D unresolved. Trimming shortened V by 3 bases and J by 0 bases, and 3 bases separated the two germline ends. CDR3 size: 13 residues. CDR1 MNHEY and CDR2 SMNVEV come from the germline V gene (reference sequence). CDR3 region: CASSFYSNQPQHF. CDR3 coding DNA: TGTGCCAGCAGTTTTTATAGCAATCAGCCCCAGCATTTT.

The gene calls are TRBV28 and TRBJ2-1, with D possibly matching TRBD2 (6 bases). Germline loops: CDR1 MDHEN, CDR2 SYDVKM. Trimming pared 5 bases from V and 2 bases from J, leaving 19 bases between. The CDR3 runs 17 residues. CDR3 sequence reads: CASSPMGTRRAYNEQFF. The CDR3 DNA reads TGTGCCAGCAGTCCCATGGGGACTCGCCGAGCCTACAATGAGCAGTTCTTC.

The CDR3 DNA reads as TGTGCCAGCAGCTTTGGGATTGGGACCGTGAACTATGGCTACACCTTC. Amino acids: CASSFGIGTVNYGYTF. The chain links TRBV5-4 to TRBJ1-2; TRBD1 is a possible D gene (5 bases). This CDR3 has 16 residues. V was trimmed by 2 bases and J by 2 bases, leaving 16 bases between them. Germline CDR1 and CDR2: SGHNT and YYREEE (reference sequence).

V is TRBV6-4 and J is TRBJ1-2; the D gene is possibly TRBD1 (6 bases). V lost 3 bases and J 0 bases, leaving 8 bases between the germline ends. Per germline, CDR1 MRHNA and CDR2 SNTAGT. This CDR3 is 14 amino acids long. The DNA for the CDR3 is TGTGCCAGCAGTGAAGGGGGAACTAACTATGGCTACACCTTC. It specifies CASSEGGTNYGYTF.

As DNA, the CDR3 is TGTGCCAGCAGCCCGACTAGCGCAACTGATACGCAGTATTTT. Protein: CASSPTSATDTQYF. This chain links TRBV7-2 with TRBJ2-3, with 8 bases identical to TRBD2. With V trimmed by 5 bases and J by 6 bases, 7 bases remained unmatched. The CDR3 sequence is 14 residues long. Germline values: CDR1 SGHTA, CDR2 FQGNSA.

This sequence joins TRBV28 and TRBJ1-5; 9 bases are a match to TRBD1. Trimming took 6 bases from V and 4 from J; bases not matched to a gene: 1. The germline V gene has CDR1 MDHEN and CDR2 SYDVKM. The CDR3 totals 13 residues. CDR3 nucleotides: TGTGCCAGCAGCGGGACAGGGAATCAGCCCCAGCATTTT. Encoded protein: CASSGTGNQPQHF.

The rearrangement joins TRBV7-2 to TRBJ1-1; 7 bases fit TRBD1. The junction had 8 bases not matched to a gene; V was cut back by 5 bases and J by 11 bases. From germline, CDR1 is SGHTA and CDR2 FQGNSA. The CDR3 runs 12 residues. This CDR3 is CASSMRQGGAFF. CDR3 nucleotides: TGTGCCAGCAGCATGCGACAGGGAGGCGCTTTCTTT.